The entry below describes one T cell receptor beta chain. The sample originates from a study of blood T cell repertoires in COVID-19. Study background: Sources were T cells, B-cell-depleted T cells, or PBMCs; the material itself was cDNA or gDNA.

The CDR3 extends over 14 amino acids. Looked up from germline, CDR1 is SGHRS and CDR2 is YFSETQ. V was clipped by 4 bases and J by 5 bases, with 15 bases between them. Libraries were prepared by immunoSEQ multiplex PCR; TCRdb keeps only in-frame clonotypes and omits some of them. Seen here are 200,000 or so clones, 70% to 85% observed once, and the top ten hold approximately 6.9%. The clonotype comes from a human donor with acute or convalescent COVID-19. The donor label of this sample is uncertain. Sequencing was done on a sample of peripheral blood. The chain recombines TRBV5-1 with TRBJ1-2, with a weak D call TRBD1 (6 bases). DNA for the CDR3: TGCGCCAGCAGCCCAGAGGGGGGGGCGTATGGCTACACCTTC. It specifies CASSPEGGAYGYTF.